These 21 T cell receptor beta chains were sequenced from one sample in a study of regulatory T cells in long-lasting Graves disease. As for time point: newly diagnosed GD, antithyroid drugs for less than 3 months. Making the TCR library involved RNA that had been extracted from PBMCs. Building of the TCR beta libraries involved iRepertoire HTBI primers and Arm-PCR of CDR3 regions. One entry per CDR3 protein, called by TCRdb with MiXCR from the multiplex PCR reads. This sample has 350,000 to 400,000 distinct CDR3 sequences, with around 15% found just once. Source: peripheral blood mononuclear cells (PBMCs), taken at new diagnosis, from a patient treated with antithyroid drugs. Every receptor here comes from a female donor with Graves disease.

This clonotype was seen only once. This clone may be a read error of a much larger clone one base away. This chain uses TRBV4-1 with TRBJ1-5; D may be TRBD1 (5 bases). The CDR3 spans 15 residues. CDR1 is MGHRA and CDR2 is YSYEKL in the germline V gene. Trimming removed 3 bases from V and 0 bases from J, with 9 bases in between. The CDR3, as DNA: TGCGCCAGCAGCCATGCAGGGTTTAGCAATCAGCCCCAGCATTTT. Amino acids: CASSHAGFSNQPQHF.

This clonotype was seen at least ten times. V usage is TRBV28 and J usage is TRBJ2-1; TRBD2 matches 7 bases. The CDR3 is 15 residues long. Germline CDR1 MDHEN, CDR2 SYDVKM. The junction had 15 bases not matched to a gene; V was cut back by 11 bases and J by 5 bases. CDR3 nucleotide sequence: TGTGCCTCAGGGTCCGCGGGAGTGGGTAACAATGAGCAGTTCTTC. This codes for CASGSAGVGNNEQFF.

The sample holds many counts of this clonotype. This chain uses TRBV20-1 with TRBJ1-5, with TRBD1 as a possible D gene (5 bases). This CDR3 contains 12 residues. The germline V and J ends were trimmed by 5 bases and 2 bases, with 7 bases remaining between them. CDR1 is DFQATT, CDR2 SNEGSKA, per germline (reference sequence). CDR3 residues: CSAGGGNQPQHF. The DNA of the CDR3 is TGCAGTGCTGGGGGAGGCAATCAGCCCCAGCATTTT.

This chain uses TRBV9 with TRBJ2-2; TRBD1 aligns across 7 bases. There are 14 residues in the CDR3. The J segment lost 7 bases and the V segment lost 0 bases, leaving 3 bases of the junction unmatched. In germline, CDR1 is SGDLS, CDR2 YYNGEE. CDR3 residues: CASSVGTGVGELFF. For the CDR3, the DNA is TGTGCCAGCAGCGTAGGCACAGGGGTCGGGGAGCTGTTTTTT.

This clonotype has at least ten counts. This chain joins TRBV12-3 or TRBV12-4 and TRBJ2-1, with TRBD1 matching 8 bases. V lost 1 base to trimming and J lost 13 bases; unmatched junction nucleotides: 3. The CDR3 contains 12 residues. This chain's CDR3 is CASSLEGTGQFF. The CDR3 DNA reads TGTGCCAGCAGTTTAGAAGGGACAGGACAGTTCTTC.

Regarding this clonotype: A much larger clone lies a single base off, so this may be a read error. The CDR3 protein is CAGRAPLAGGPRFF. The CDR3 region has the DNA TGTGCCGGTAGAGCGCCGCTAGCGGGAGGGCCACGTTTCTTC. This chain uses TRBV28 with TRBJ2-1, with 12 nucleotides matching TRBD2. This CDR3 region has 14 residues. With V trimmed by 11 bases and J by 16 bases, 18 bases remained unmatched. CDR1 MDHEN and CDR2 SYDVKM come from the germline V gene.

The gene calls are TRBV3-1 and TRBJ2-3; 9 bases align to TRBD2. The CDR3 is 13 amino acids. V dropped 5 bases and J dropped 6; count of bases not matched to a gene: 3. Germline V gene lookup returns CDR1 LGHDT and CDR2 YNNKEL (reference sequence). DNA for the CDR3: TGTGCCAGCAGCGCGGGACTAGCTGATACGCAGTATTTT. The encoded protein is CASSAGLADTQYF.

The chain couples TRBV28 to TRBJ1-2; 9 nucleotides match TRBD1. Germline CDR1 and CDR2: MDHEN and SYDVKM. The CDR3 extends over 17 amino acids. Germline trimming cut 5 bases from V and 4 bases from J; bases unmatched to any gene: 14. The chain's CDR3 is CASSANIRDRAPYGYTF. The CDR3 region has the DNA TGTGCCAGCAGTGCGAACATCCGGGACAGGGCCCCCTATGGCTACACCTTC.

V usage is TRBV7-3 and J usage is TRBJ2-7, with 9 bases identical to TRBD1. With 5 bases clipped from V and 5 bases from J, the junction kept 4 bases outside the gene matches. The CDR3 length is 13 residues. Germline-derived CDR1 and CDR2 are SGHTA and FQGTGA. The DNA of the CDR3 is TGTGCCAGCAGCCTGGACAGGGGCAACGAGCAGTACTTC. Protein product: CASSLDRGNEQYF.

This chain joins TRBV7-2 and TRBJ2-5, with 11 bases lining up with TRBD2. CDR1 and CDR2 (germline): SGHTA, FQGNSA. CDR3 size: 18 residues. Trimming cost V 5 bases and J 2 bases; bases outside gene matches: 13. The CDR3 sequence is CASSHRTATSGKQETQYF. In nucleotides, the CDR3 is TGTGCCAGCAGCCATAGGACTGCGACTAGCGGGAAGCAAGAGACCCAGTACTTC.

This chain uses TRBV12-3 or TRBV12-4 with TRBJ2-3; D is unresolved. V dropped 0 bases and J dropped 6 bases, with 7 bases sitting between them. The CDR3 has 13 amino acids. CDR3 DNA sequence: TGTGCCAGCAGTTTAGCGTTGCGGGATACGCAGTATTTT. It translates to CASSLALRDTQYF.

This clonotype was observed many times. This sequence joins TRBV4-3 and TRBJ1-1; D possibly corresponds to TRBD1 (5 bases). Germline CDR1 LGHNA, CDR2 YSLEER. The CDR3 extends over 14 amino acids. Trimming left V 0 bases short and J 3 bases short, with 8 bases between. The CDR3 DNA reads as TGCGCCAGCAGCCAAGATGTAGGGGACACTGAAGCTTTCTTT. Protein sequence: CASSQDVGDTEAFF.

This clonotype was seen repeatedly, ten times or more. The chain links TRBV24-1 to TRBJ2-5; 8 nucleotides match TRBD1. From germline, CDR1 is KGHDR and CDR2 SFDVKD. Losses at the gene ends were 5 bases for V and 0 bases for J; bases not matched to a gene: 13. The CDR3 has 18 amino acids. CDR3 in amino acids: CATSGQGRGSVDQETQYF. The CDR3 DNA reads TGTGCCACCAGTGGACAGGGGCGGGGTAGCGTAGACCAAGAGACCCAGTACTTC.

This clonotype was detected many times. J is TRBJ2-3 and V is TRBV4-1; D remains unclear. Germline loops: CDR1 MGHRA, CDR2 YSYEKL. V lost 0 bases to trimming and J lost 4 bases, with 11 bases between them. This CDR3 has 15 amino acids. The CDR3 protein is CASSQDIRAADTQYF. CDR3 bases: TGCGCCAGCAGCCAAGATATCCGGGCTGCAGATACGCAGTATTTT.

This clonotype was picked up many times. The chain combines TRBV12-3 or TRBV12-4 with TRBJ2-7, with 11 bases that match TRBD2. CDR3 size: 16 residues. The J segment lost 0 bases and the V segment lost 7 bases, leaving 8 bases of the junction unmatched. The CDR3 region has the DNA TGTGCCAGCACCGGGACTAGCGGAGAGAGCTCCTACGAGCAGTACTTC. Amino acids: CASTGTSGESSYEQYF.

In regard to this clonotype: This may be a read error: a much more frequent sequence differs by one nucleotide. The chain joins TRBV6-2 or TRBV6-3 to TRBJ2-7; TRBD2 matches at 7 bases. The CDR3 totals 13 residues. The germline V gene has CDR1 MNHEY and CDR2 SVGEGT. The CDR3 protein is CAGRAGRGYEQYF. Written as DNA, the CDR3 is TGTGCCGGCAGAGCGGGGCGCGGGTACGAGCAGTACTTC.

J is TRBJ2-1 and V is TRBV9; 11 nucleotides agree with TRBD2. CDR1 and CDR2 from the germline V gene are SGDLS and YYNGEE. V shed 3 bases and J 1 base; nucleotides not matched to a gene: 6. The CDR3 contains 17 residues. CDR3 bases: TGTGCCAGCAGCGCCCCGGGACTAGCGGCTTCCTACAATGAGCAGTTCTTC. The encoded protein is CASSAPGLAASYNEQFF.

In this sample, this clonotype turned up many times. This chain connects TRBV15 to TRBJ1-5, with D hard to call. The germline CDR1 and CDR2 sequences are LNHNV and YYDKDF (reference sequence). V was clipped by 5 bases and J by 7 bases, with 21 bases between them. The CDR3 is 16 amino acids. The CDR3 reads CATSPYDPRARQPQHF. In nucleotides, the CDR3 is TGTGCCACCAGCCCTTACGACCCAAGGGCGCGGCAGCCCCAGCATTTT. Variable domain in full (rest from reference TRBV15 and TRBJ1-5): DAMVIQNPRYQVTQFGKPVTLSCSQTLNHNVMYWYQQKSSQAPKLLFHYYDKDFNNEADTPDNFQSRRPNTSFCFLDIRSPGLGDTAMYLCATSPYDPRARQPQHFGDGTRLSIL.

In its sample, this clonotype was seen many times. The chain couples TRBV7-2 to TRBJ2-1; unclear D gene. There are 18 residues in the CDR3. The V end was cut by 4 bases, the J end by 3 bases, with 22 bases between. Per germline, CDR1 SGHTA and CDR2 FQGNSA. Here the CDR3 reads CASSSSHSGRAYYNEQFF. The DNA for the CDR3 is TGTGCCAGCAGCTCATCTCATTCGGGTAGGGCTTACTACAATGAGCAGTTCTTC.

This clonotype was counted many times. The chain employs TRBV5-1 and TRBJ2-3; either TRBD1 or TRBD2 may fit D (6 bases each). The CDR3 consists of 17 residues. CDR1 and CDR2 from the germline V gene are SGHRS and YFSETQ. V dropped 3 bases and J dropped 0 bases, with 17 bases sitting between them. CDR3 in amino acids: CASSSRTGSGSTDTQYF. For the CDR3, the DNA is TGCGCCAGCAGCTCAAGAACAGGGAGCGGGAGCACAGATACGCAGTATTTT.

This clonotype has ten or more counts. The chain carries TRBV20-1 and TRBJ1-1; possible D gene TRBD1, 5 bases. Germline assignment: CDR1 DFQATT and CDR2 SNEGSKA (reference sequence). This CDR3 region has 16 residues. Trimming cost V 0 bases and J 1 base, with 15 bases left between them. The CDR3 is CSAREPLSTENTEAFF. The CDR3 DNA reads TGCAGTGCTAGAGAGCCCCTTTCGACAGAGAACACTGAAGCTTTCTTT.